The source of this T cell receptor (beta chain) is a study of blood T cells in healthy people across ages. The CDR3 length is 13 residues. Germline CDR1 DFQATT, CDR2 SNEGSKA (reference sequence). Next came a second PCR, run for about 6 to 12 cycles, which used a sample-barcoded 5' primer along with a J-beta primer mix. Per-sample output comprised a minimum of 3 million paired-end reads containing CDR3. From the 5' RACE reads, TCRdb called clonotypes with MiXCR, one entry per CDR3 protein. Among around 1,500,000 distinct CDR3 sequences listed, 28% were seen once. With regard to this clonotype: This may stem from a read error, because a much larger clone lies one nucleotide away.

The rearrangement joins TRBV20-1 to TRBJ2-4; no clear D. The end of the DNA aligns better with TRBJ2-5, so the J call may be wrong. Sequenced material: blood. This clonotype was sampled from a woman in her twenties or thirties in good health. For the CDR3, the DNA is TGCAGTGCTAGAGACTCCCCCCGGAAGACCCAGTACTTC. Amino acids: CSARDSPRKTQYF.